A selection of T cell receptor beta chains follows, all from one sample in a study of CD8+CD57+ T cells in acquired aplastic anemia. TCRdb called the reads again in MiXCR, with one record for every CDR3 protein. The repertoire holds about 400,000 distinct CDR3 sequences, with roughly 68% as singletons. The specimen was sorted CD4+, CD8+, or CD8+CD57+ T cells (not recorded which) from PBMCs. The receptors were sampled from a human donor in good health, serving as a control. CDR3s include the opening cysteine and the closing phenylalanine or tryptophan.

cdr3_length v_call cdr3_aa
15 TRBV19 CASSLLAGSSGELFF
12 TRBV29-1 CSVGRDNEKQYF
16 TRBV12-3/TRBV12-4 CASSTFGDSPNTEAFF
14 TRBV7-2 CASSIVGGNYEQYF
13 TRBV9 CASSTPREDTQYF
13 TRBV20-1 CSARDSDNEKLFF
15 TRBV7-2 CASSSAARACDRYTF
15 TRBV20-1 CSARPSLATNEKLFF
14 TRBV9 CASSVATGINAQFF
13 TRBV24-1 CATSGGGWETQYF
15 TRBV7-6 CASSLIDGNTGELFF
15 TRBV7-8 CASTLGGVYGNALYF
12 TRBV24-1 CATSGQGGGYTF
15 TRBV7-2 CASRGGTYDQYDGFF
14 TRBV11-2 CASSFDRANEKLFF
14 TRBV7-2 CASSNQREGDTQYF
15 TRBV7-2 CASSFNPSPLYEQTF
18 TRBV11-1 CASSLDGYGTGEADTQYF
15 TRBV7-4 CASSLESGTTYEQYF
15 TRBV5-1 CASSLGRGADSPPHF
13 TRBV27 CASRRGSLYEQYF
14 TRBV7-3 CASSSVGGGSSEQF
13 TRBV12-3/TRBV12-4 CATSLAINQPQHF
17 TRBV6-1 CASSEASLAGGQETQYF
14 TRBV6-6 CASRDNFSNQPQHF
14 TRBV7-3 CASSRGGASTEAFF
17 TRBV9 CASSVGQSPSGANVLTF
12 TRBV5-1 CASSLPGIEQYF
18 TRBV5-1 CASRPGQGGQFSNQPQHF
13 TRBV20-1 CSARYVSSYEQYF
16 TRBV10-3 CAISEGAEGHTGELFF
15 TRBV9 CASSAKVSPFNEQFF
13 TRBV14 CASSGRTFTGAFF
15 TRBV9 CASSVGGGQTDTHHF
15 TRBV7-8 CASSRRGGFTEDLFF
16 TRBV7-2 CASSQGGEGMKSEAFF
13 TRBV7-8 CASSRRNQETQYF